A selection of T cell receptor beta chains follows, all from one sample in a study of T cell responses to AZD1222 COVID-19 vaccine. The repertoire was sequenced with immunoSEQ multiplex PCR; TCRdb's copy has only in-frame clones and lacks some. The table records around 99,000 clones, about 93% of them present only once. Sequencing was performed on peripheral blood, taken 28 days after the second AZD1222 dose. The receptors stem from an adult who received the AZD1222 COVID-19 vaccine. Each CDR3 is given with its conserved first and last residue. The D gene is left open where the match is weak. Size is omitted from some rows. Given values are once, few, many or a class for expanded clones.

TRBJ2-7 | TRBV19 | . | . | TGTGCCAGTAGTTCGGCCCAAACCTACGAGCAGTACTTC | CASSSAQTYEQYF
TRBJ1-2 | TRBV27 | once | . | TGTGCCAGCAGCCCCCTTGGGCAGGCCGACTATGGCTACACCTTC | CASSPLGQADYGYTF
TRBJ2-3 | TRBV18 | once | . | TGTGCCAGCTCACCGGTAGGAGATACGCAGTATTTT | CASSPVGDTQYF
TRBJ2-2 | TRBV9 | . | . | TGTGCCAGCAGCGTAGCGGCAGGGAACACCGGGGAGCTGTTTTTT | CASSVAAGNTGELFF
TRBJ2-7 | TRBV5-6 | . | . | TGTGCCAGCAGCTTAGGGGCTTCCTACGAGCAGTACTTC | CASSLGASYEQYF
TRBJ2-1 | TRBV5-1 | . | TRBD1 | TGCGCCAGCAGCCCCTCGCAGGGGGCTCATGAGCAGTTCTTC | CASSPSQGAHEQFF
TRBJ2-1 | TRBV12-3/TRBV12-4 | . | . | TGTGCCAGCAGTTTAATTGAGGGGACTGAGCAGTTCTTC | CASSLIEGTEQFF
TRBJ2-3 | TRBV6-6 | . | TRBD2 | TGTGCCAGCAGTCCGCGGCGGGGGGGAACAGATACGCAGTATTTT | CASSPRRGGTDTQYF
TRBJ2-4 | TRBV4-1 | . | TRBD2 | TGCGCCAGCAGCCAAGGGCTAGCGGGGGGGATAGCCAAAAACATTCAGTACTTC | CASSQGLAGGIAKNIQYF
TRBJ1-1 | TRBV15 | . | . | TGTGCCACCAGCGGGGGACGGTGGAACACTGAAGCTTTCTTT | CATSGGRWNTEAFF
TRBJ1-5 | TRBV2 | . | TRBD1 | TGTGCCAGCAGAGGACGGGACAGGGAGCGTGGGAGGCAGCCCCAGCATTTT | CASRGRDRERGRQPQHF
TRBJ1-1 | TRBV7-9 | . | . | TGTGCCAGCAGCTTCCGGGAGCCCACTGAAGCTTTCTTT | CASSFREPTEAFF
TRBJ1-3 | TRBV19 | once | TRBD1 | TGTGCCAGTAGTATGCTACCAGGGGGGCTCGGAAACACCATATATTTT | CASSMLPGGLGNTIYF
TRBJ1-2 | TRBV19 | . | . | TGTGCCAGTAGTAGAAGTCAAGACTATGGCTACACCTTC | CASSRSQDYGYTF
TRBJ2-1 | TRBV5-4 | . | TRBD2 | TGTGCCAGCAGCTCCGGGACTAGCGGATACAATGAGCAGTTCTTC | CASSSGTSGYNEQFF
TRBJ2-7 | TRBV30 | . | . | TGTGCCTGGAGTGTAATAGGCTACGAGCAGTACTTC | CAWSVIGYEQYF
TRBJ1-1 | TRBV13 | . | TRBD1 | TGTGCCAGCAGCGGGGGAGGGGGCTACGGAGCTTTCTTT | CASSGGGGYGAFF
TRBJ2-7 | TRBV30 | . | TRBD2 | TGTGCCTGGAGTGTCGAGACTAGCGGAACCTACGAGCAGTACTTC | CAWSVETSGTYEQYF
TRBJ1-1 | TRBV29-1 | few | . | TGCAGCGTTAGGGTGGGAGGGTCTGAAGCTTTCTTT | CSVRVGGSEAFF
TRBJ1-2 | TRBV6-1 | . | . | TGTGCCAGCAGTGAAGAAACCTACTATGGCTACACCTTC | CASSEETYYGYTF
TRBJ1-6 | TRBV18 | . | . | TGTGCCAGCTCACCGCGTGGGGCGCAGGATAATTCACCCCTCCACTTT | CASSPRGAQDNSPLHF
TRBJ1-2 | TRBV6-5 | . | TRBD1 | TGTGCCAGCAGTTACGCCAGACAGGGGGTGTCAGGCTACACCTTC | CASSYARQGVSGYTF
TRBJ1-2 | TRBV11-2 | . | . | TGTGCCAGCAGCTTAGACGGGGTTGGCTACACCTTC | CASSLDGVGYTF
TRBJ2-5 | TRBV5-1 | . | . | TGCGCCAGCAGCTTCACTAGCAGGGAGACCCAGTACTTC | CASSFTSRETQYF
TRBJ1-4 | TRBV6-1 | . | TRBD1 | TGTGCCAGCAGTGAATCGGCAGGGGGAGGTGAAAAACTGTTTTTT | CASSESAGGGEKLFF